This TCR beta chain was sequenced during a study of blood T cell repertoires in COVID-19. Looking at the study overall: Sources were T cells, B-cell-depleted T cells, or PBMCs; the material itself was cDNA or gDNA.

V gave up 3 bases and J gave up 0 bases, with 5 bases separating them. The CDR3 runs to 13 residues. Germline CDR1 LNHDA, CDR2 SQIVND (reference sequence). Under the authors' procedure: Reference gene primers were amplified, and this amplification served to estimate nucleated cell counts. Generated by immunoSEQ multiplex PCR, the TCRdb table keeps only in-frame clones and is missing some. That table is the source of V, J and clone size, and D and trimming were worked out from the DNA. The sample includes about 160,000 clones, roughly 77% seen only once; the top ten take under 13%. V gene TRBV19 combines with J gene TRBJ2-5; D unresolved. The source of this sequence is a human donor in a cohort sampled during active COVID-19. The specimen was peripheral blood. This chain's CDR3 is CASSMSHQETQYF. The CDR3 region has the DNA TGTGCCAGTAGTATGAGCCACCAAGAGACCCAGTACTTC.